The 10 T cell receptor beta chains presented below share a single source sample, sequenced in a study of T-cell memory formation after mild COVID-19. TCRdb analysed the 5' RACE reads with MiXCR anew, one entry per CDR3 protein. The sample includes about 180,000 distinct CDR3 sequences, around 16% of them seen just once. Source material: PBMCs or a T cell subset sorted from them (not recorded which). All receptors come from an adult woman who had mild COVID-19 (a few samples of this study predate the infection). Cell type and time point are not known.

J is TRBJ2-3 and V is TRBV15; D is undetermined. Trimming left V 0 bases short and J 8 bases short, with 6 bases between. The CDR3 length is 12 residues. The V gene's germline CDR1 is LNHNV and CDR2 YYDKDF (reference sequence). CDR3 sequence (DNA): TGTGCCACCAGCAGAGAGGGATCTACGCAGTATTTT. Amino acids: CATSREGSTQYF.

The CDR3 protein is CASRLQGRTEAFF. The CDR3, as DNA: TGTGCCAGCAGGTTACAGGGGAGAACTGAAGCTTTCTTT. The chain couples TRBV6-1 to TRBJ1-1, with 7 bases that match TRBD1. The CDR3 spans 13 residues. The germline CDR1 and CDR2 sequences are MNHNS and SASEGT. Trimming removed 6 bases from V and 5 bases from J; junction bases left unmatched: 6.

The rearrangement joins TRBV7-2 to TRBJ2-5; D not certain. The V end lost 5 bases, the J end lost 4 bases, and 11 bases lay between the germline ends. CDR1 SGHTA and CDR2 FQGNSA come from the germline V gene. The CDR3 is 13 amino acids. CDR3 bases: TGTGCCAGCAGCCGCGGAGAAGGAGAGACCCAGTACTTC. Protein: CASSRGEGETQYF.

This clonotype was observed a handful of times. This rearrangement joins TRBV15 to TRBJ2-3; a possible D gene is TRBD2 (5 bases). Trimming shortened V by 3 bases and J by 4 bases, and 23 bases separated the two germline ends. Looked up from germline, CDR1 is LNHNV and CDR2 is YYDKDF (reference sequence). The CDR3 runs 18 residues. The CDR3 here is CATSSLGISESPPDTQYF. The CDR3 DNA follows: TGTGCCACCAGCAGCCTCGGGATCTCCGAAAGTCCGCCAGATACGCAGTATTTT.

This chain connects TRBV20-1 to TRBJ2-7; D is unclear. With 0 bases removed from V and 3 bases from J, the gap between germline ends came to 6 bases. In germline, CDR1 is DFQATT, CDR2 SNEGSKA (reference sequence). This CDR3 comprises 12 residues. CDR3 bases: TGCAGTGCTAGAGAGACAAGCTACGAGCAGTACTTC. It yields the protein CSARETSYEQYF.

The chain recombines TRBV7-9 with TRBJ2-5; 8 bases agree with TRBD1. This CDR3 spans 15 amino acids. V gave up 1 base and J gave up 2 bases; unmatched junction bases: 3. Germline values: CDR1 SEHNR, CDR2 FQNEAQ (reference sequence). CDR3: CASSLGDRKQETQYF. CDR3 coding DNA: TGTGCCAGCAGCTTAGGGGACAGGAAACAAGAGACCCAGTACTTC.

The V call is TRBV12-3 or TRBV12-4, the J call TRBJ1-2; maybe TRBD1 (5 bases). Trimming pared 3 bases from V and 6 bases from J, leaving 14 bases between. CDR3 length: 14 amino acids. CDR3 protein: CASSLRQGRDGYTF. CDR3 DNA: TGTGCCAGCAGTTTGCGTCAGGGCAGGGATGGCTACACCTTC.

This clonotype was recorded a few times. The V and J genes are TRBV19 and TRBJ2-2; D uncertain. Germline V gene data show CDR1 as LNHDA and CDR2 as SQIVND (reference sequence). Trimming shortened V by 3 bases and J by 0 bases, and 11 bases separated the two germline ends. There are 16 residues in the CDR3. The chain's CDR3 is CASSISRAANTGELFF. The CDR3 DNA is TGTGCCAGTAGTATCTCTCGGGCAGCGAACACCGGGGAGCTGTTTTTT.

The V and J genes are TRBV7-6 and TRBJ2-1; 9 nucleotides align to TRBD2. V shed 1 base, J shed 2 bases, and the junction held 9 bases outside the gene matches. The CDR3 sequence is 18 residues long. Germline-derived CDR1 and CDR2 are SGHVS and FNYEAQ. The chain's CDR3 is CASSLVGGGAVAYNEQFF. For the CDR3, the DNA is TGTGCCAGCAGCTTAGTCGGCGGGGGGGCAGTGGCCTACAATGAGCAGTTCTTC.

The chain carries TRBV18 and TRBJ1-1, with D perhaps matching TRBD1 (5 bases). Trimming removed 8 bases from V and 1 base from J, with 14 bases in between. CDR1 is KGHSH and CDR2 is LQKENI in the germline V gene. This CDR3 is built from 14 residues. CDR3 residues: CASHGAGGNTEAFF. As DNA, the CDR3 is TGTGCCAGCCACGGTGCGGGGGGGAACACTGAAGCTTTCTTT.